This TCR beta chain was observed in a study of blood T cell repertoires in COVID-19 (dated by TCRdb to 2020 to 2021). About the full investigation: The collaborator samples originated in the United States, Italy and Spain and spanned the acute and convalescent phases of COVID-19. The material from the prospective study consisted of cDNA or gDNA derived from T cells, B-cell-depleted T cells, or PBMCs. Subjects who had been exposed to COVID-19, were actively infected with it, or had recovered from it provided the deeply sampled blood TCRbeta repertoires that made up the dataset. The repertoires were made available in a free public database intended to serve as a resource for research on the immune response to SARS-CoV-2. Samples were obtained from the ongoing ImmuneRACE study (first 160 participants) and from approximately 1,200 subjects provided by 6 global collaborators. A de-identified subject ID, COVID-19 status, age in years and sex were almost always included in the sample metadata. Where HLA class I and class II types were available, the types were taken from metadata supplied by the sample provider, not from assay-based typing.

V has 4 bases trimmed and J has 7 bases trimmed; junction bases matching no gene number 9. Based on the germline V gene (reference sequence), the CDR1 and CDR2 sequences are PRHDT and FYEKMQ. The CDR3 goes from the cysteine to the phenylalanine over 14 residues. Kept here is only the CDR3 DNA, which spans 42 bases and is read in frame from base 1. On the study overall, not on this receptor specifically: Clinical and demographic metadata were provided uncurated, with the amount varying by source and participant.

This clone has a handful of counts. Its antigen remains unidentified. No base-level quality is on record; no much larger clone is a single base apart. Participants in the prospective study were aged roughly 18 to 100 years, lived in about two dozen United States geographic areas, and enrolled through a virtual design. To assign participants to cohorts, the prospective study relied on clinical history that participants themselves reported in a screening survey and a study questionnaire. Exposed participants were defined as having been in contact with someone with a PCR-confirmed or clinician-diagnosed COVID-19 case within 2 weeks of study entry. In the prospective study, whole blood, serum and a nasopharyngeal or oropharyngeal swab were collected from each participant by mobile phlebotomists. Prospective study participants could optionally give additional blood draws and questionnaires over a roughly 2-month period. Blood samples from the prospective study were shipped frozen or at room temperature prior to DNA extraction.

TCRbeta CDR3 regions were amplified from genomic DNA by means of the immunoSEQ Assay, a bias-controlled multiplex PCR. The source study handled its data this way. The number of nucleated cells in each sample was estimated by amplification of reference gene primers within the assay. Sequence reads were collapsed and filtered to measure the absolute abundance of every unique TCRbeta CDR3 rearrangement. For each sample, productive Simpson clonality was calculated as the square root of Simpson's diversity index across productive rearrangements. Entries here come from immuneACCESS through TCRdb and include only in-frame sequences with V and J called. Some clones fail to appear in such tables; in the studies checked, an unresolved V gene covers under half of the shortfall, and the cause of the remainder is unknown. That table furnishes V, J and clone size, whereas the DNA furnished D and trimming. The table for this sample lists approximately 260,000 clones; 70% to 90% of them were counted only once. 5% to 7.5% of the sample is in the top ten clones.

The rearrangement combines TRBV13 with TRBJ2-7, with 8 bases in between that match TRBD1. The specimen sequenced was PBMCs or T cells enriched from blood (not recorded which). This clonotype was sampled from a woman in her 50s who had been exposed to COVID-19. The CDR3 amino acid sequence is: CASSSGQGVREQYF. The nucleotides read TGTGCCAGCAGCTCCGGACAGGGAGTAAGGGAGCAGTACTTC.